The 20 T cell receptor beta chains in this list originate from one sample, sequenced in a study of cytotoxic CD8 clonotypes in ibrutinib-treated CLL. TCRdb's table, derived via immunoSEQ multiplex PCR, lists solely in-frame clones and lacks some. The sample contains about 300,000 clones, 67% of which appear only once. The sequencing here drew on PBMCs, taken after 36 months of ibrutinib treatment. Receptors originate from a human donor with chronic lymphocytic leukemia.

The rearrangement joins TRBV27 to TRBJ2-1; 9 bases map to TRBD2. This CDR3 comprises 15 residues. Germline V gene sequence: CDR1 MNHEY, CDR2 SMNVEV (reference sequence). V was pared by 5 bases and J by 8 bases, with 10 bases of the junction left unmatched. CDR3 residues: CASSRRLAEVYEQFF. The CDR3 coding sequence is TGTGCCAGCAGTCGAAGACTAGCGGAGGTATATGAGCAGTTCTTC.

Only a few counts were recorded for this clone. This sequence joins TRBV29-1 and TRBJ2-5; 8 bases match TRBD2. Germline loops: CDR1 SQVTM, CDR2 ANQGSEA. V was clipped by 4 bases and J by 2 bases; unmatched bases: 3. This CDR3 has 13 amino acids. The CDR3 loop is CSVGRGGQETQYF. DNA of the CDR3: TGCAGCGTTGGTCGGGGGGGACAAGAGACCCAGTACTTC.

V gene TRBV7-2 combines with J gene TRBJ2-1; 9 nucleotides align to TRBD2. This CDR3 comprises 15 residues. Germline V gives CDR1 SGHTA, CDR2 FQGNSA. The V and J ends lost 3 bases and 1 base, in that order; junction bases with no gene match: 1. The CDR3 DNA follows: TGTGCCAGCAGCTTTAGCGGGAGTTCCTACAATGAGCAGTTCTTC. This translates into CASSFSGSSYNEQFF.

V gene TRBV7-2 combines with J gene TRBJ2-1, with D possibly being TRBD1 (6 bases). Germline-derived CDR1 and CDR2 are SGHTA and FQGNSA. The CDR3 spans 14 residues. With 4 bases removed from V and 2 bases from J, the gap between germline ends came to 9 bases. The CDR3 bases are TGTGCCAGCAGCTATAGGGGGACCTACAATGAGCAGTTCTTC. Encoded protein: CASSYRGTYNEQFF.

The genes are TRBV7-9 and TRBJ2-1; TRBD2 matches 10 bases. This CDR3 is built from 15 residues. Germline V gives CDR1 SEHNR, CDR2 FQNEAQ (reference sequence). Trimming at V came to 4 bases and at J to 8 bases, leaving 8 bases not matched to a gene. The CDR3 loop is CASSSSGRGAHEQFF. CDR3 bases: TGTGCCAGCAGCTCGAGCGGGAGGGGGGCCCATGAGCAGTTCTTC.

This chain joins TRBV5-4 and TRBJ1-1, with D hard to call. Trimming left V 6 bases short and J 5 bases short, with 14 bases between. The CDR3 has 13 amino acids. Germline CDR1 is SGHNT and CDR2 is YYREEE (reference sequence). In DNA form, the CDR3 reads TGTGCCAGCACTAACGGGAGGTGGACTGAAGCTTTCTTT. Protein product: CASTNGRWTEAFF.

This chain's CDR3 is CASRGVRASECEQYF. CDR3 DNA sequence: TGCGCCAGCAGAGGGGTAAGGGCGTCCGAATGCGAGCAGTACTTC. V gene TRBV10-1 combines with J gene TRBJ2-7, with D possibly being TRBD1 (5 bases). Germline lookup yields CDR1 WNHNN and CDR2 SYGVQD (reference sequence). The V end was cut by 6 bases, the J end by 6 bases, with 21 bases between. CDR3 length equals 15 residues.

Regarding this clone: Other DNA sequences from this sample encode an identical CDR3 as well. The CDR3 nucleotides are TGTGCCAGCAGTTACAGGGGCTCCTACGAGCAGTACTTC. Protein sequence: CASSYRGSYEQYF. This chain links TRBV6-5 with TRBJ2-7; perhaps TRBD1 as D (5 bases). V lost 2 bases to trimming and J lost 0 bases, with 5 bases between them. The CDR3 consists of 13 residues. Germline V lookup: CDR1 MNHEY, CDR2 SVGAGI.

The V and J genes are TRBV6-5 and TRBJ2-7; D is possibly TRBD2 (7 bases). Germline V lookup: CDR1 MNHEY, CDR2 SVGAGI. This CDR3 is built from 12 residues. CDR3 protein: CASRGRGYEQYF. As DNA, the CDR3 is TGTGCTTCTAGGGGGAGGGGTTACGAGCAGTACTTC.

This clone occurred once. The chain is built from TRBV7-3 and TRBJ2-1; 8 bases agree with TRBD2. Germline CDR1 and CDR2: SGHTA and FQGTGA. Trimming cost V 6 bases and J 8 bases; bases outside gene matches: 9. The CDR3 sequence is 14 residues long. The CDR3 loop reads CASRIRAGADEQFF. CDR3 nucleotide sequence: TGTGCCAGCAGAATCCGAGCGGGAGCGGATGAGCAGTTCTTC. Variable domain in full (rest from reference TRBV7-3 and TRBJ2-1): GAGVSQTPSNKVTEKGKYVELRCDPISGHTALYWYRQSLGQGPEFLIYFQGTGAADDSGLPNDRFFAVRPEGSVSTLKIQRTERGDSAVYLCASRIRAGADEQFFGPGTRLTVL.

This clone was seen once. The chain combines TRBV18 with TRBJ2-5; TRBD2 aligns across 7 bases. V shed 6 bases, J shed 0 bases, and the junction held 10 bases outside the gene matches. Germline CDR1 and CDR2: KGHSH and LQKENI. The CDR3 spans 16 residues. The CDR3 is CASSLKAGVNQETQYF. The CDR3, as DNA: TGTGCCAGCTCCCTAAAGGCGGGGGTAAACCAAGAGACCCAGTACTTC.

This clone was found a few times. This chain connects TRBV7-3 to TRBJ2-7, with D perhaps being TRBD1 or TRBD2 (5 bases each). Between the trimmed V and J ends, which lost 2 bases and 0 bases, there was a span of 11 bases. The CDR3 runs to 15 residues. CDR1 SGHTA and CDR2 FQGTGA come from the germline V gene. The CDR3 here is CASSLGPGSSYEQYF. In DNA form, the CDR3 reads TGTGCCAGCAGCTTAGGGCCAGGGAGCTCCTACGAGCAGTACTTC.

The chain couples TRBV25-1 to TRBJ1-1; the D is unclear. The V gene's germline CDR1 is MGHDK and CDR2 SYGVNS. The CDR3 runs 12 residues. V lost 1 base and J 7 bases, leaving 7 bases between the germline ends. Written as DNA, the CDR3 is TGTGCCAGCAGTGAATGGGCAGATGAAGCTTTCTTT. Translating gives CASSEWADEAFF.

V and J are TRBV11-2 and TRBJ2-2; perhaps TRBD1 as D (5 bases). The germline gives CDR1 SGHAT, CDR2 FQNNGV. The CDR3 sequence is 14 residues long. V shed 0 bases and J shed 6 bases, with 8 bases lying between them. Here the CDR3 DNA reads TGTGCCAGCAGCTTAGACAGGGTACCCGGGGAGCTGTTTTTT. It specifies CASSLDRVPGELFF.

The rearrangement joins TRBV9 to TRBJ1-5; TRBD1 might be the D (6 bases). The CDR3 totals 17 residues. Germline V gene sequence: CDR1 SGDLS, CDR2 YYNGEE. V dropped 5 bases and J dropped 5 bases, with 23 bases sitting between them. The CDR3 DNA reads TGTGCCAGCAGTATAACACGACAGGTCTATCCCGATCAGCCCCAGCATTTT. This sequence encodes CASSITRQVYPDQPQHF.

V gene TRBV6-5 combines with J gene TRBJ2-7, with unresolved D. Germline CDR1 and CDR2: MNHEY and SVGAGI. The CDR3 totals 13 residues. V lost 7 bases to trimming and J lost 3 bases, with 13 bases between them. The CDR3 nucleotides read TGTGCCAGCACCAAAGGGTTGGGCTACGAGCAGTACTTC. It specifies CASTKGLGYEQYF.

This chain uses TRBV2 with TRBJ1-3, with D perhaps TRBD1 (5 bases). The V end was cut by 4 bases, the J end by 2 bases, with 12 bases between. The CDR3 runs 15 residues. Per the germline V gene, CDR1 is SNHLY and CDR2 is FYNNEI. The CDR3 sequence: CASSGGTGPGNTIYF. CDR3 in DNA: TGTGCCAGCAGTGGAGGGACGGGACCTGGAAACACCATATATTTT.

V and J are TRBV2 and TRBJ2-6; D gene unclear. Trimming removed 6 bases at V and 2 bases at J, with 8 bases between. Germline V lookup: CDR1 SNHLY, CDR2 FYNNEI. The CDR3 extends over 14 amino acids. The CDR3 region has the DNA TGTGCCAGCAGCACCCCCGCTGGGGCCAACGTCCTGACTTTC. This codes for CASSTPAGANVLTF.

The chain uses TRBV4-1 and TRBJ2-7; D might be TRBD1 (6 bases). In germline, CDR1 is MGHRA, CDR2 YSYEKL. With 4 bases removed from V and 3 bases from J, the gap between germline ends came to 16 bases. The CDR3 length is 15 residues. In DNA form, the CDR3 reads TGCGCCAGCAGCCTGTTGCAGGGGCCGCGCTACGAGCAGTACTTC. It codes for CASSLLQGPRYEQYF.

A few counts support this clone. The chain uses TRBV28 and TRBJ2-7; 7 bases map to TRBD1. Germline CDR1 reads MDHEN; CDR2 reads SYDVKM. The CDR3 has 14 residues. V lost 5 bases, J lost 2 bases, and 6 bases stayed unmatched. CDR3 nucleotides: TGTGCCAGCAGTGCGTACAGGGGTCCCTACGAGCAGTACTTC. Translating gives CASSAYRGPYEQYF.